The 6 T cell receptor beta chains below come from one sample, sequenced in a study of blood T cells in healthy people across ages (dated by TCRdb to the mid-2010s). Library preparation used 5' RACE. Sequencing was performed on an Illumina HiSeq 2500. A second about 7 to 12 cycle PCR used a sample-barcoded 5' primer and a J-beta primer mix. TCRdb handled the public reads itself, with Q25 trimming in fastp and clone calling in MiXCR, and kept productive beta chains. Every entry covers one CDR3 protein and lists the most common genes and DNA from its rows. Recorded for this sample are 500,000 to 550,000 distinct CDR3 sequences; less than 25% of them occurred a single time. Of the sample, around 10% falls within the top ten clones. The same data also went into a second study, on T cells of mothers and their children.

Source material: blood. Source of these receptors: a boy aged 5-17 years in good health.

This chain joins TRBV7-2 and TRBJ1-4, with D possibly being TRBD1 (6 bases). Germline V gene lookup returns CDR1 SGHTA and CDR2 FQGNSA. The CDR3 spans 15 residues. V lost 4 bases to trimming and J lost 7 bases, with 16 bases between them. CDR3: CASSSSRDTTEKLFF. In DNA form, the CDR3 reads TGTGCCAGCAGCTCAAGCCGGGACACAACTGAAAAACTGTTTTTT.

This chain's CDR3 is CASSARDRGNTIYF. For the CDR3, the DNA is TGTGCCAGCAGCGCCCGGGACAGGGGAAACACCATATATTTT. This chain uses TRBV7-2 with TRBJ1-3, with TRBD1 matching over 8 bases. The CDR3 spans 14 residues. J lost 4 bases, V lost 5 bases, and 4 bases had no gene match. CDR1 is SGHTA, CDR2 FQGNSA, per germline.

The chain's CDR3 is CASSSSSANEQFF. In DNA, the CDR3 is TGTGCCAGCAGCTCCTCTAGTGCCAATGAGCAGTTCTTC. The chain uses TRBV7-3 and TRBJ2-1; D is undetermined. The CDR3 contains 13 residues. Germline V CDR1 and CDR2: SGHTA, FQGTGA. V was shortened by 4 bases and J by 6 bases, with 10 bases between the two germline ends.

The J gene is TRBJ2-5, the V gene TRBV11-2; D is possibly TRBD2 (5 bases). The CDR3 is 13 residues long. Trimming took off 1 base at V and 6 bases at J, with 9 bases between the two ends. Per the germline V gene, CDR1 is SGHAT and CDR2 is FQNNGV. The CDR3: CASSLGLSKTQYF. The CDR3 region has the DNA TGTGCCAGCAGCTTAGGACTATCCAAGACCCAGTACTTC.

This clonotype was seen a few times. The J gene is TRBJ1-1, the V gene TRBV14; D gene uncertain. Trimming took off 1 base at V and 0 bases at J, with 6 bases between the two ends. Germline CDR1 is SGHDN and CDR2 is FVKESK. This CDR3 comprises 14 residues. The CDR3 here is CASSQGTLNTEAFF. The CDR3 coding sequence is TGTGCCAGCAGCCAAGGGACCTTGAACACTGAAGCTTTCTTT.

This clonotype turned up a few times. This CDR3 is CASSHLQGAAKNIQYF. CDR3 in DNA: TGTGCCAGCAGCCACCTACAGGGGGCCGCCAAAAACATTCAGTACTTC. The gene calls are TRBV6-2 or TRBV6-3 and TRBJ2-4, with 9 bases matching TRBD1. Trimming at V came to 6 bases and at J to 1 base, leaving 7 bases not matched to a gene. This CDR3 contains 16 residues. Germline V gives CDR1 MNHEY, CDR2 SVGEGT.